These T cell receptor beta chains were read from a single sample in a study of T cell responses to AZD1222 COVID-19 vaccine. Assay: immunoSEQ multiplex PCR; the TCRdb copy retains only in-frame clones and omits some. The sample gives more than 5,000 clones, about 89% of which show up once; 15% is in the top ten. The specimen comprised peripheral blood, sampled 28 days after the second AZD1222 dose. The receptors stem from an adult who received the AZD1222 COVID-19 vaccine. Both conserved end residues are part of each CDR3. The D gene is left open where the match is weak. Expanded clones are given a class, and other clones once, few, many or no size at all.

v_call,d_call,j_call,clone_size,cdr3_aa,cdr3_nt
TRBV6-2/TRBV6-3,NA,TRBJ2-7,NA,CASSYKQGSYEQYF,TGTGCCAGCAGTTACAAGCAGGGCTCCTACGAGCAGTACTTC
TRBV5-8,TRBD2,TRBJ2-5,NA,CASSSRTSAFLIETQYF,TGTGCCAGCAGTTCGAGGACTAGCGCTTTCTTAATAGAGACCCAGTACTTC
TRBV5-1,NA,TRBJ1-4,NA,CASSWTASNEKLFF,TGCGCCAGCAGCTGGACAGCGAGTAATGAAAAACTGTTTTTT
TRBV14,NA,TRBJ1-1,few,CASSPGRRNTEAFF,TGTGCCAGCAGTCCAGGGCGCAGGAACACTGAAGCTTTCTTT
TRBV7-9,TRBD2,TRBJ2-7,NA,CASSLESSGRPYEQYF,TGTGCCAGCAGCTTAGAATCCAGCGGGAGACCCTACGAGCAGTACTTC
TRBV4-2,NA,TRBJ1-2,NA,CASSQEGNYGYTF,TGTGCCAGCAGCCAAGAGGGGAACTATGGCTACACCTTC
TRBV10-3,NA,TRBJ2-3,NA,CAISESGLKKTDTQYF,TGTGCCATCAGTGAGTCTGGACTCAAAAAAACAGATACGCAGTATTTT
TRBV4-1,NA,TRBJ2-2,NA,CASSASRASSGGELFF,TGCGCCAGCAGTGCCAGTAGGGCTAGCTCAGGCGGGGAGCTGTTTTTT
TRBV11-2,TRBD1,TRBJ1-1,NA,CASSLEQGARTEAFF,TGTGCCAGCAGCTTAGAGCAGGGGGCACGTACTGAAGCTTTCTTT
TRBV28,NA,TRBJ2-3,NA,CASSPPGSDTQYF,TGTGCCAGCAGTCCCCCGGGGTCAGATACGCAGTATTTT